One T cell receptor (beta chain) is described in this entry. Its matching antigen is unknown. From germline, CDR1 is LGHNA and CDR2 YSLEER. The CDR3 runs to 14 residues. V was trimmed by 9 bases and J by 0 bases, leaving 12 bases between them. Free of recent acute infections or vaccinations, the donors were healthy HIV-negative adults. CD4+ cells yielded CD45RA+ naive and CD45RA-negative memory subsets. Sequencing was performed with immunoSEQ multiplex PCR; in TCRdb, only in-frame clones are kept and a portion is missing. This table has 2 million to 2.5 million clones, just under 95% appearing once. This record comes from a study of shared clonotypes between healthy human individuals. Study results and caveats: The authors sampled blood alone, and tissue repertoires likely differ. Memory subsets had estimated richness that was generally smaller than that of naive subsets.

The receptor was isolated from a man younger than 35 in good health. Some clones in this sample may be carry-over from other donors' samples. This chain joins TRBV4-3 and TRBJ2-4; D not resolved. Material: naive CD4+ T cells from PBMCs. Sample subset: CD45RA+ positively selected. CDR3 sequence reads: CARCLDIAKNIQYF. In nucleotides, the CDR3 is TGCGCCAGATGTCTGGATATAGCCAAAAACATTCAGTACTTC.